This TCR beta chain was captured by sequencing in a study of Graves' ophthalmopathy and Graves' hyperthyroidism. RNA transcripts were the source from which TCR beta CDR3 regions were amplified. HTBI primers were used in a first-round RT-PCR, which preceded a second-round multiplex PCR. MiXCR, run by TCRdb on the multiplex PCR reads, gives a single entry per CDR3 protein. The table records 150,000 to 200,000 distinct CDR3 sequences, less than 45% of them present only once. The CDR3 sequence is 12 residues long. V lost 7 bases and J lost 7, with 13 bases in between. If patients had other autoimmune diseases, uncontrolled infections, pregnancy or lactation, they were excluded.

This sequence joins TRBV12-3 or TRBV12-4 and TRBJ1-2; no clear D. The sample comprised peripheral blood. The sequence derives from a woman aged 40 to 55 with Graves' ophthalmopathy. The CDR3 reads CASTTRGLGYTF. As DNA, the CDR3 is TGTGCCAGCACCACGAGAGGGCTTGGCTACACCTTC.